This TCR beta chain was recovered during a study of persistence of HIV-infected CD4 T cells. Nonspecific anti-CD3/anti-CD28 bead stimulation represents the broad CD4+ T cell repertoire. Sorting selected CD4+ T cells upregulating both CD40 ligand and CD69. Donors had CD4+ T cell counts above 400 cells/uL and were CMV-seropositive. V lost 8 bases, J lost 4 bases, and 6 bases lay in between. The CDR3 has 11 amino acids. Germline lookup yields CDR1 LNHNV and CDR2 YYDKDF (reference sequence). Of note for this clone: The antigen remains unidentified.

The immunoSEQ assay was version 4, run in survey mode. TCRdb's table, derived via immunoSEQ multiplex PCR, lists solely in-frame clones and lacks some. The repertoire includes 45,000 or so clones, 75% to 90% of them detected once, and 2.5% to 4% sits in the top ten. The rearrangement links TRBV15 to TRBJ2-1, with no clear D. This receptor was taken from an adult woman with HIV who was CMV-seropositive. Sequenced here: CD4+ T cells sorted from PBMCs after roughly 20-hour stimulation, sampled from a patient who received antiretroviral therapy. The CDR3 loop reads CATSAYNEQFF. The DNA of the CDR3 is TGTGCCACCTCCGCGTACAATGAGCAGTTCTTC.